The 17 T cell receptor beta chains presented below share a single source sample, sequenced in a study of early T cells in non-severe SARS-CoV-2 infection. A single record per CDR3 protein comes from TCRdb applying MiXCR to the 5' RACE reads. The data contain tens of thousands of distinct CDR3 sequences, around 16% of them seen just once; the ten biggest clones take up 12%. Material for sequencing was whole blood. Every receptor here comes from an adult who was a healthcare worker with PCR-confirmed SARS-CoV-2 infection or an uninfected control (not recorded which).

The chain carries TRBV7-2 and TRBJ1-5, with TRBD1 matching 9 bases. Germline V CDR1 and CDR2: SGHTA, FQGNSA. V lost 5 bases to trimming and J lost 9 bases; unmatched junction nucleotides: 14. The length of the CDR3 is 16 residues. The CDR3 sequence is CASSPGTGIFVVPQHF. CDR3 DNA sequence: TGTGCCAGCAGCCCGGGGACAGGGATCTTCGTGGTGCCCCAGCATTTT.

The chain is built from TRBV24-1 and TRBJ2-1; the match to TRBD1 covers 8 bases. This CDR3 region has 18 residues. Germline values: CDR1 KGHDR, CDR2 SFDVKD. With V trimmed by 3 bases and J by 5 bases, 14 bases remained unmatched. CDR3 coding DNA: TGTGCCACCAGTGATCCATCAACTCCGGGACAGGTGAACAATGAGCAGTTCTTC. Amino acid sequence: CATSDPSTPGQVNNEQFF.

This chain links TRBV4-1 with TRBJ1-2; TRBD1 agrees at 8 bases. The V gene end was trimmed by 0 bases and the J gene end by 8 bases; junction bases not matched to a gene: 14. The length of the CDR3 is 17 residues. CDR1 MGHRA and CDR2 YSYEKL come from the germline V gene. The CDR3 region is CASSQDYGGQGALGYTF. CDR3 in DNA: TGCGCCAGCAGCCAAGATTACGGGGGCCAGGGGGCTTTAGGCTACACCTTC.

The chain recombines TRBV29-1 with TRBJ2-3; D is ambiguous. CDR3 length equals 10 residues. The V gene lost 6 bases and the J gene lost 7 bases, with 8 bases spanning the gap. The germline V gene has CDR1 SQVTM and CDR2 ANQGSEA. The CDR3 loop is CSVSSHTQYF. CDR3 coding DNA: TGCAGCGTCTCCTCGCATACGCAGTATTTT.

The genes are TRBV6-6 and TRBJ1-1, with D possibly being TRBD1 (6 bases). The CDR3 runs 14 residues. V was trimmed by 2 bases and J by 1 base, leaving 8 bases between them. Germline CDR1 MNHNY, CDR2 SVGAGI (reference sequence). This CDR3 reads CASSYLTGNTEAFF. CDR3 DNA: TGTGCCAGCAGTTACCTGACAGGGAACACTGAAGCTTTCTTT.

This clonotype was seen ten or more times. This chain connects TRBV24-1 to TRBJ1-2; TRBD1 agrees at 8 bases. This CDR3 is built from 15 residues. V lost 4 bases and J lost 7; bases outside the gene matches: 10. Germline-derived CDR1 and CDR2 are KGHDR and SFDVKD. CDR3 loop: CATSESDRGGTGYTF. The DNA of the CDR3 is TGTGCCACCAGTGAGAGTGACAGGGGCGGTACTGGCTACACCTTC.

The chain carries TRBV5-5 and TRBJ1-1; D gene ambiguous. Deletions cut 0 bases from V and 0 bases from J, with 6 bases between. CDR3 length equals 14 residues. Germline V CDR1 and CDR2: SGHKS, YYEKEE (reference sequence). The CDR3 nucleotides read TGTGCCAGCAGCTTGGCCTCTGTGAACACTGAAGCTTTCTTT. Translation: CASSLASVNTEAFF.

This clonotype was seen at least ten times. The chain combines TRBV29-1 with TRBJ2-1; 11 bases agree with TRBD2. CDR1 is SQVTM and CDR2 is ANQGSEA in the germline V gene. CDR3 size: 15 residues. Trimming cost V 7 bases and J 4 bases; bases outside gene matches: 9. CDR3 nucleotides: TGCAGCGCCGAACTAGCGGGAGTTCTTTACAATGAGCAGTTCTTC. This encodes CSAELAGVLYNEQFF.

V usage is TRBV29-1 and J usage is TRBJ1-2, with D possibly being TRBD1 (6 bases). This CDR3 spans 14 amino acids. Between the trimmed V and J ends, which lost 4 bases and 4 bases, there was a span of 16 bases. Germline lookup yields CDR1 SQVTM and CDR2 ANQGSEA. The CDR3 region is CSVGTTGSTYGYTF. CDR3 DNA: TGCAGCGTTGGGACAACAGGGTCGACCTATGGCTACACCTTC.

This clonotype was observed at least ten times. The J gene is TRBJ1-2, the V gene TRBV19, with D possibly TRBD1 on 6 matching bases. This CDR3 is 15 amino acids long. Trimming left V 7 bases short and J 4 bases short, with 19 bases between. CDR1 is LNHDA, CDR2 SQIVND, per germline (reference sequence). Here the CDR3 DNA reads TGTGCCAGTACCCCTCGGGGGGCCAGGACCTATGGCTACACCTTC. This translates into CASTPRGARTYGYTF.

This clonotype showed up just a few times. CDR3 coding DNA: TGTGCCAGCAGTTTCCCGGGACAGGGGAGCTACGAGCAGTACTTC. This encodes CASSFPGQGSYEQYF. The chain recombines TRBV12-3 or TRBV12-4 with TRBJ2-7, with TRBD1 identical over 10 bases. Trimming at V came to 3 bases and at J to 3 bases, leaving 5 bases not matched to a gene. The CDR3 contains 15 residues.

The V and J genes are TRBV7-9 and TRBJ2-5; D perhaps matches TRBD1 (5 bases). The CDR3 spans 12 residues. V was clipped by 6 bases and J by 5 bases, with 10 bases between them. CDR1 and CDR2 from the germline V gene are SEHNR and FQNEAQ (reference sequence). In DNA form, the CDR3 reads TGTGCCAGCAGGAAGGGGCCCGAGACCCAGTACTTC. It specifies CASRKGPETQYF.

The chain employs TRBV6-5 and TRBJ2-7; D is perhaps TRBD1 (5 bases). V was clipped by 6 bases and J by 0 bases, with 9 bases between them. Germline lookup yields CDR1 MNHEY and CDR2 SVGAGI. CDR3 length: 13 amino acids. CDR3 residues: CASRETVSYEQYF. In DNA, the CDR3 is TGTGCCAGCAGAGAGACAGTCTCCTACGAGCAGTACTTC.

This clonotype was picked up a small number of times. This rearrangement joins TRBV2 to TRBJ2-1; D not resolved. In germline, CDR1 is SNHLY, CDR2 FYNNEI. The CDR3 length is 11 residues. Trimming removed 4 bases from V and 6 bases from J, with 4 bases in between. CDR3 in amino acids: CASSVFNEQFF. DNA for the CDR3: TGTGCCAGCAGTGTATTCAATGAGCAGTTCTTC.

The chain has TRBV20-1 and TRBJ2-5; D is perhaps TRBD1 or TRBD2 (5 bases each). CDR1 DFQATT and CDR2 SNEGSKA come from the germline V gene (reference sequence). Trimming cost V 5 bases and J 0 bases, with 7 bases left between them. The CDR3 contains 12 residues. The DNA of the CDR3 is TGCAGTGCTTGGGGGAACCAAGAGACCCAGTACTTC. Amino acid sequence: CSAWGNQETQYF.

This clonotype has just a few counts. The chain employs TRBV7-6 and TRBJ2-1; TRBD1 agrees at 11 bases. J was trimmed by 10 bases and V by 4 bases; bases with no gene match: 9. Per germline, CDR1 SGHVS and CDR2 FNYEAQ. CDR3 length: 15 amino acids. Written as DNA, the CDR3 is TGTGCCAGCAGCTCACCGGGACAGGGGGTGCGGGAGCAGTTCTTC. This encodes CASSSPGQGVREQFF.

The CDR3 loop is CASSPPAGNYGYTF. The CDR3 DNA reads TGCGCCAGCAGCCCACCGGCAGGAAACTATGGCTACACCTTC. The V call is TRBV5-1, the J call TRBJ1-2, with D unresolved. CDR1 and CDR2 from the germline V gene are SGHRS and YFSETQ. Trimming removed 4 bases from V and 2 bases from J, with 12 bases in between. This CDR3 spans 14 amino acids.